The 25 T cell receptor beta chains given below trace back to one sample, sequenced in a study of vaccination effects on CD4 cells after COVID-19. Antigen specificity for these receptors is unknown. Sequencing was performed with immunoSEQ multiplex PCR; in TCRdb, only in-frame clones are kept and a portion is missing. The table lists about 32,000 clones, approximately 76% of them singletons. ViraFEST expansion of antigen-specific CD4+ T cells with viral peptide pools preceded sequencing. On approximately day 9 of culture, CD4+ T cells were separated out. Participants were given two doses of BNT162b2 or mRNA-1273 vaccine. The sequencing used CD4+ T cells from PBMCs cultured with HCoV-229E spike peptides, collected after COVID-19 vaccination. Every receptor here comes from a human donor who received a COVID-19 vaccine.

A few counts support this clone. The rearrangement joins TRBV5-1 to TRBJ1-2, with D possibly matching TRBD1 (5 bases). V was pared by 0 bases and J by 0 bases, with 18 bases between. CDR3 length: 18 amino acids. From germline, CDR1 is SGHRS and CDR2 YFSETQ. The CDR3 region is CASSLAEDRTWTNYGYTF. The CDR3 bases are TGCGCCAGCAGCTTGGCCGAGGACCGGACATGGACTAACTATGGCTACACCTTC.

This clone was seen only a few times. The rearrangement uses TRBV10-3 and TRBJ2-5; the match to TRBD2 covers 12 bases. Germline V gene data show CDR1 as ENHRY and CDR2 as SYGVKD. The CDR3 consists of 17 residues. V trimming: 4 bases; J trimming: 5 bases; junction bases outside the gene matches: 11. The CDR3 loop reads CAISGGRLAGDFETQYF. The CDR3 nucleotides read TGTGCCATCAGTGGGGGGCGACTAGCGGGAGATTTCGAGACCCAGTACTTC.

The rearrangement uses TRBV5-8 and TRBJ1-1; TRBD1 might be the D (5 bases). The V end lost 0 bases, the J end lost 1 base, and 7 bases lay between the germline ends. Looked up from germline, CDR1 is SGHTS and CDR2 is YDEGEE. The CDR3 is 14 residues long. The CDR3 protein is CASSLADRNTEAFF. In DNA, the CDR3 is TGTGCCAGCAGCTTGGCCGACAGGAACACTGAAGCTTTCTTT.

CDR3 nucleotides: TGCGCCAGCAGCGCCGGGACAGGGAACAACTATGGCTACACCTTC. Translating it yields CASSAGTGNNYGYTF. The chain employs TRBV5-1 and TRBJ1-2, with 9 bases fitting TRBD1. Germline values: CDR1 SGHRS, CDR2 YFSETQ. With 4 bases clipped from V and 2 bases from J, the junction kept 6 bases outside the gene matches. This CDR3 is built from 15 residues.

The rearrangement joins TRBV20-1 to TRBJ1-1; D call uncertain. Germline lookup yields CDR1 DFQATT and CDR2 SNEGSKA (reference sequence). Trimming stripped 3 bases from V and 5 bases from J, with 13 bases between. This CDR3 is built from 13 residues. The CDR3 loop reads CSASFQSGTEAFF. CDR3 DNA sequence: TGCAGTGCTAGTTTCCAGTCGGGAACTGAAGCTTTCTTT.

The V gene is TRBV6-1, the J gene TRBJ2-7; D could derive from TRBD1 or TRBD2 (6 bases each). The CDR3 totals 15 residues. V gave up 2 bases and J gave up 5 bases, with 16 bases separating them. In germline, CDR1 is MNHNS, CDR2 SASEGT. CDR3 in amino acids: CASSERGTPWHEQYF. In DNA form, the CDR3 reads TGTGCCAGCAGTGAACGCGGGACACCATGGCACGAGCAGTACTTC.

This chain joins TRBV11-2 and TRBJ2-1, with 7 bases fitting TRBD2. The germline CDR1 and CDR2 sequences are SGHAT and FQNNGV. This CDR3 has 18 residues. The junction had 13 bases not matched to a gene; V was cut back by 1 base and J by 4 bases. The CDR3 DNA is TGTGCCAGCAGCTTAGGAAAAAATAGCCTAGCGGTTTACAATGAGCAGTTCTTC. Amino acids: CASSLGKNSLAVYNEQFF.

J is TRBJ2-3 and V is TRBV30; D gene uncertain. V lost 3 bases and J lost 5, with 12 bases in between. The length of the CDR3 is 13 residues. CDR1 is GTSNPN and CDR2 is SVGIG in the germline V gene (reference sequence). The CDR3 loop is CAWSRDLLDTQYF. The CDR3 DNA reads as TGTGCCTGGAGCCGAGATTTATTAGATACGCAGTATTTT.

The chain couples TRBV5-1 to TRBJ1-3; D unresolved. V shed 0 bases and J shed 0 bases, with 7 bases lying between them. The germline V gene has CDR1 SGHRS and CDR2 YFSETQ. The CDR3 is made up of 15 amino acids. In DNA, the CDR3 is TGCGCCAGCAGCTTGGGGGAGAACTCTGGAAACACCATATATTTT. This codes for CASSLGENSGNTIYF.

V is TRBV7-2 and J is TRBJ2-5; D possibly matches TRBD1 or TRBD2 (5 bases each). Per the germline V gene, CDR1 is SGHTA and CDR2 is FQGNSA. V lost 1 base, J lost 4 bases, and 10 bases lay in between. This CDR3 spans 14 amino acids. The CDR3 region is CASSLGGAGETQYF. The CDR3 DNA reads TGTGCCAGCAGCTTAGGTGGGGCGGGAGAGACCCAGTACTTC.

This clone was observed a handful of times. This chain links TRBV7-2 with TRBJ2-5; no definite D call. V was pared by 0 bases and J by 5 bases, with 13 bases between. The germline V gene encodes CDR1 SGHTA and CDR2 FQGNSA. The CDR3 loop spans 15 amino acids. The CDR3 loop reads CASSLASVVGETQYF. Here the CDR3 DNA reads TGTGCCAGCAGCTTAGCGTCGGTGGTGGGGGAGACCCAGTACTTC.

This clone came up once. This chain links TRBV5-1 with TRBJ2-1; no firm D call. The V end lost 4 bases, the J end lost 0 bases, and 11 bases lay between the germline ends. Germline V CDR1 and CDR2: SGHRS, YFSETQ. This CDR3 region has 15 residues. The CDR3 nucleotides read TGCGCCAGCAGCCTAGAGCCGAGCTCCTACAATGAGCAGTTCTTC. Translated: CASSLEPSSYNEQFF.

V usage is TRBV2 and J usage is TRBJ1-5; D unresolved. The CDR3 sequence is 15 residues long. Germline CDR1 reads SNHLY; CDR2 reads FYNNEI. Deletions cut 4 bases from V and 5 bases from J, with 15 bases between. CDR3 region: CASSGLRGGHQPQHF. CDR3 DNA sequence: TGTGCCAGCAGTGGGCTCCGGGGAGGGCATCAGCCCCAGCATTTT.

This rearrangement joins TRBV5-1 to TRBJ2-7; D might be TRBD1 (8 bases). This CDR3 comprises 17 residues. V was shortened by 0 bases and J by 4 bases, with 20 bases between the two germline ends. The germline gives CDR1 SGHRS, CDR2 YFSETQ. The CDR3 protein is CASSLALQGGRNYEQYF. DNA for the CDR3: TGCGCCAGCAGCTTGGCCTTACAGGGGGGGAGAAATTACGAGCAGTACTTC.

CDR3 DNA sequence: TGCGCCAGCCTCCGGGAAGGGTTTACACCCCTCCACTTT. This codes for CASLREGFTPLHF. The chain carries TRBV10-1 and TRBJ1-6, with D hard to call. The CDR3 covers 13 residues. From germline, CDR1 is WNHNN and CDR2 SYGVQD (reference sequence). The V gene lost 8 bases and the J gene lost 11 bases, with 16 bases spanning the gap.

The chain couples TRBV24-1 to TRBJ1-2; 9 bases align to TRBD1. V gave up 5 bases and J gave up 3 bases; unmatched junction bases: 6. There are 15 residues in the CDR3. Germline assignment: CDR1 KGHDR and CDR2 SFDVKD. The CDR3 DNA reads as TGTGCCACCAGTGTTTGGGACAGGGACCACTATGGCTACACCTTC. Translated, it gives CATSVWDRDHYGYTF.

Only one count was recorded for this clone. This sequence joins TRBV5-1 and TRBJ2-5, with 7 bases aligning to TRBD1. The germline CDR1 and CDR2 sequences are SGHRS and YFSETQ. This CDR3 comprises 16 residues. V lost 0 bases to trimming and J lost 2 bases; unmatched junction nucleotides: 7. The CDR3 DNA reads as TGCGCCAGCAGCTTGGGGACAGGCTTTTCACAAGAGACCCAGTACTTC. Its protein product is CASSLGTGFSQETQYF. The full variable domain, with the rest looked up from reference TRBV5-1 and TRBJ2-5, is KAGVTQTPRYLIKTRGQQVTLSCSPISGHRSVSWYQQTPGQGLQFLFEYFSETQRNKGNFPGRFSGRQFSNSRSEMNVSTLELGDSALYLCASSLGTGFSQETQYFGPGTRLLVL.

This rearrangement joins TRBV3-1 (or the pseudogene TRBV3-2) to TRBJ2-5; 9 nucleotides align to TRBD2. With V trimmed by 3 bases and J by 7 bases, 18 bases remained unmatched. This CDR3 contains 18 residues. In germline, CDR1 is LGHDT, CDR2 YNNKEL (reference sequence). In DNA, the CDR3 is TGTGCCAGCAGCCAGGTGGGTCTCCTAGCGGGACCGTTTGGGACCCAGTACTTC. It is translated as CASSQVGLLAGPFGTQYF.

The J gene is TRBJ1-5, the V gene TRBV18, with no clear D. Germline CDR1 reads KGHSH; CDR2 reads LQKENI. The CDR3 covers 13 residues. The germline V and J ends were trimmed by 2 bases and 5 bases, with 7 bases remaining between them. The CDR3 reads CASSPGEDQPQHF. DNA of the CDR3: TGTGCCAGCTCACCAGGGGAGGATCAGCCCCAGCATTTT. Combining the CDR3 with reference TRBV18 and TRBJ1-5 gives the whole variable domain NAGVMQNPRHLVRRRGQEARLRCSPMKGHSHVYWYRQLPEEGLKFMVYLQKENIIDESGMPKERFSAEFPKEGPSILRIQQVVRGDSAAYFCASSPGEDQPQHFGDGTRLSIL.

V is TRBV6-1 and J is TRBJ1-1; possibly TRBD1 for D (5 bases). V shed 0 bases and J shed 5 bases, with 19 bases lying between them. Per the germline V gene, CDR1 is MNHNS and CDR2 is SASEGT. This CDR3 has 17 residues. CDR3 coding DNA: TGTGCCAGCAGTGAAGCCCATTTTAGAGGGGCCGGGACTGAAGCTTTCTTT. It is translated as CASSEAHFRGAGTEAFF.

This clone was seen a few times. This sequence joins TRBV5-1 and TRBJ2-7; TRBD2 aligns across 8 bases. V lost 4 bases to trimming and J lost 2 bases; unmatched junction nucleotides: 8. Germline CDR1 SGHRS, CDR2 YFSETQ. This CDR3 has 15 amino acids. As DNA, the CDR3 is TGCGCCAGCAGCGTCGGACTAGCTTTAACCTACGAGCAGTACTTC. Its translation is CASSVGLALTYEQYF.

This clone was seen a handful of times. This chain connects TRBV20-1 to TRBJ1-2; D remains unclear. The CDR3 is 8 residues long. CDR1 and CDR2 from the germline V gene are DFQATT and SNEGSKA (reference sequence). The CDR3 sequence: CYSPGYTF. The CDR3 DNA is TGCTACTCTCCGGGCTACACCTTC.

The chain is built from TRBV11-3 and TRBJ2-1, with D maybe TRBD2 (5 bases). The germline V gene encodes CDR1 SGHNT and CDR2 YENEEA. Trimming removed 4 bases at V and 5 bases at J, with 9 bases between. The CDR3 covers 13 residues. The CDR3 DNA follows: TGTGCCAGCAGCTCGCTAGCAAACAATGAGCAGTTCTTC. It translates to CASSSLANNEQFF.

This sequence joins TRBV19 and TRBJ1-2; TRBD1 matches 12 bases. V dropped 7 bases and J dropped 8; count of bases not matched to a gene: 5. This CDR3 is built from 13 residues. Per the germline V gene, CDR1 is LNHDA and CDR2 is SQIVND (reference sequence). In DNA, the CDR3 is TGTGCCAGTATGGGGGACAGGGGGCTCGGCTACACCTTC. This translates into CASMGDRGLGYTF.

The genes are TRBV11-2 and TRBJ1-2; D gene ambiguous. The CDR3 covers 14 residues. The germline gives CDR1 SGHAT, CDR2 FQNNGV. V lost 1 base and J lost 8, with 14 bases in between. The CDR3 nucleotides read TGTGCCAGCAGCTTAGTATCAGGAACGTGGGGCTACACCTTC. This sequence encodes CASSLVSGTWGYTF.